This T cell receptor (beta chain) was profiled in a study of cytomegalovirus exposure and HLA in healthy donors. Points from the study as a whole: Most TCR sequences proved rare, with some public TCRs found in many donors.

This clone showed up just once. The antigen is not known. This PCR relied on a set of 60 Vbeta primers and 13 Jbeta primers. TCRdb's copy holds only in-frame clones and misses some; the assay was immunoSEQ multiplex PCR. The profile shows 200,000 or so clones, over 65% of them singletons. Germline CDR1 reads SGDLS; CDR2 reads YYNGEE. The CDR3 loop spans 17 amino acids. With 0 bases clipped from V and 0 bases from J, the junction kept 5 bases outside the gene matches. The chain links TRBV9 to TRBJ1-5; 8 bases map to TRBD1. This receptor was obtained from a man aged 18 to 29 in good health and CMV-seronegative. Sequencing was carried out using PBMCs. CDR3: CASSVVQGVNSNQPQHF. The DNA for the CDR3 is TGTGCCAGCAGCGTAGTACAGGGGGTTAATAGCAATCAGCCCCAGCATTTT.